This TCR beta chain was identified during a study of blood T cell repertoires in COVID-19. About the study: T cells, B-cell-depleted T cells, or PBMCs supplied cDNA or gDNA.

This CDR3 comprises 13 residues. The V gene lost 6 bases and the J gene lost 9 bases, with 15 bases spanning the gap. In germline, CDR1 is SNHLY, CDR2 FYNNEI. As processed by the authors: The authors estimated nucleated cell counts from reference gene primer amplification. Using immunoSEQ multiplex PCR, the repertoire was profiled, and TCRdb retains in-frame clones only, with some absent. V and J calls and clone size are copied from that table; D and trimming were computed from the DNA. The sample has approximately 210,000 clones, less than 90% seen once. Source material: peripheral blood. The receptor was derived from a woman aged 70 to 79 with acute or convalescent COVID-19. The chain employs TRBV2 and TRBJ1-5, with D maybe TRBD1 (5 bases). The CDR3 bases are TGTGCCAGCAGGGAACAGGTTATCGGGCCCCAGCATTTT. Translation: CASREQVIGPQHF.